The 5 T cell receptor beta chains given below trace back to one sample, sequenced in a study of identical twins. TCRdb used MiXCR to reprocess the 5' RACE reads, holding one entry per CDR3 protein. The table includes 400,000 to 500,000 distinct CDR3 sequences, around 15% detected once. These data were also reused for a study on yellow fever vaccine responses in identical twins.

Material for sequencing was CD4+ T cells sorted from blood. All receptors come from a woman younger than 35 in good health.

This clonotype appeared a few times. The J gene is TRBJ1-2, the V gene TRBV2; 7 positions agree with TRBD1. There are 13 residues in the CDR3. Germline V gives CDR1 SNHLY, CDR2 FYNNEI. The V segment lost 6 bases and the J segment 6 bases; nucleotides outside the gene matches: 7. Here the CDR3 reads CASSDREWDGYTF. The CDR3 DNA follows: TGTGCCAGCAGCGACAGGGAGTGGGATGGCTACACCTTC.

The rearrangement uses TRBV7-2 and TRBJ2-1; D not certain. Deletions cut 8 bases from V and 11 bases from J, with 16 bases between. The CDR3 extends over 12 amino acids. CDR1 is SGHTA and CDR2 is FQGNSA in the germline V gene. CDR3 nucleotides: TGTGCCAGCGCCCCCCGAGTCGGGCAGCAGTTCTTC. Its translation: CASAPRVGQQFF.

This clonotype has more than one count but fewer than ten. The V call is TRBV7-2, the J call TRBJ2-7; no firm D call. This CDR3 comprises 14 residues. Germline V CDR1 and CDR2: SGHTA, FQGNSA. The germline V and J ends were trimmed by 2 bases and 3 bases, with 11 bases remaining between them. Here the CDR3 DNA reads TGTGCCAGCAGCTTACAGGTGATTTACTACGAGCAGTACTTC. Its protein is CASSLQVIYYEQYF.

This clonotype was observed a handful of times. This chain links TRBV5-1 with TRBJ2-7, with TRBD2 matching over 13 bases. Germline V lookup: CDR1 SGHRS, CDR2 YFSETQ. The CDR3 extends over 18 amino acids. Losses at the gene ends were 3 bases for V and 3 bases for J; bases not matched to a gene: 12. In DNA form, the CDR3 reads TGCGCCAGCAGCTGGGGGACTAGCGGGACCACCTTTGGCTACGAGCAGTACTTC. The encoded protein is CASSWGTSGTTFGYEQYF.

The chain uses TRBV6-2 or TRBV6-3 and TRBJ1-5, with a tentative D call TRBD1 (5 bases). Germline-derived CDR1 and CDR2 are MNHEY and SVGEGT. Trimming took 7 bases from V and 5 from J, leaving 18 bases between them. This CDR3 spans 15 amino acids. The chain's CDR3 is CASTYGTVGYQPQHF. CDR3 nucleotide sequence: TGTGCCAGCACCTACGGGACGGTGGGCTATCAGCCCCAGCATTTT.